A selection of T cell receptor beta chains follows, all from one sample in a study of shared clonotypes between healthy human individuals. Produced via immunoSEQ multiplex PCR; TCRdb's table is partial and in-frame only. The sample carries roughly 2.2 million clones, 85% to 95% recorded once. Sequencing was carried out using naive CD4+ T cells from PBMCs. The receptors shown here come from a man aged 18-30 years in good health. Some clones in this sample may be carry-over from other donors' samples. The CDR3 runs from the conserved cysteine through the conserved F or W. Fields, in order: V gene, D gene, clone size, J gene, CDR3 protein, CDR3 DNA. The D gene is left open where the match is weak. Some rows have no size entry. The others give once, few or many, or a class for an expanded clone.

TRBV19	-	-	TRBJ2-1	CASSKRGSYNEQFF	TGTGCCAGTAGTAAAAGGGGCTCCTACAATGAGCAGTTCTTC
TRBV19	TRBD1	-	TRBJ2-1	CASIGRGQRYNEQFF	TGTGCCAGTATAGGAAGGGGGCAAAGGTACAATGAGCAGTTCTTC
TRBV7-2	-	-	TRBJ2-7	CASSLVGAAEQYF	TGTGCCAGCAGCTTAGTGGGGGCTGCAGAGCAGTACTTC
TRBV5-1	-	-	TRBJ1-2	CASSLGSKDYGYTF	TGCGCCAGCAGCTTGGGCTCAAAGGACTATGGCTACACCTTC
TRBV5-1	-	-	TRBJ2-5	CASSSAKEEETQYF	TGTGCCAGCAGCTCCGCGAAGGAGGAAGAGACCCAGTACTTC
TRBV27	-	-	TRBJ2-3	CASSLSPGQGSDTQYF	TGTGCCAGCAGTTTATCCCCGGGCCAGGGGTCAGATACGCAGTATTTT
TRBV28	TRBD2	once	TRBJ2-7	CASSMGTSGRFYNEQYF	TGTGCCAGCAGCATGGGGACTAGCGGGAGGTTTTACAACGAGCAGTACTTC
TRBV5-1	TRBD1	once	TRBJ1-2	CASSIQGDDYGYTF	TGCGCCAGCAGCATACAGGGGGACGACTATGGCTACACCTTC
TRBV28	-	-	TRBJ2-2	CASRRGPGTGELFF	TGTGCCAGCCGGAGAGGCCCCGGCACCGGGGAGCTGTTTTTT
TRBV28	-	-	TRBJ1-5	CASSSDLLQPQHF	TGTGCCAGCAGTTCCGACCTTTTGCAGCCCCAGCATTTT
TRBV7-9	-	-	TRBJ2-3	CASSFGSTDTQYF	TGTGCCAGCAGCTTTGGTAGCACAGATACGCAGTATTTT
TRBV6-1	TRBD2	-	TRBJ2-3	CASSEVAGGPGDTQYF	TGTGCCAGCAGTGAAGTAGCGGGAGGGCCCGGAGATACGCAGTATTTT
TRBV5-1	TRBD1	few	TRBJ1-1	CASTLTGMNTEAFF	TGCGCCAGCACCCTGACAGGGATGAACACTGAAGCTTTCTTT
TRBV15	TRBD1	-	TRBJ1-4	CATSRADRDLGGKLFF	TGTGCCACCAGCAGAGCGGACAGGGACTTAGGTGGAAAACTGTTTTTT
TRBV28	TRBD1	-	TRBJ1-2	CASSPQGGRGYTF	TGTGCCAGCAGTCCGCAAGGGGGCCGGGGCTACACCTTC
TRBV7-9	TRBD1	few	TRBJ1-2	CASSLARWDREGHGYTF	TGTGCCAGCAGCTTAGCGCGGTGGGACAGGGAAGGGCATGGCTACACCTTC
TRBV7-3	-	-	TRBJ1-1	CASSPATGRLNTEAFF	TGTGCCAGCAGCCCCGCCACAGGAAGGCTGAACACTGAAGCTTTCTTT
TRBV19	-	once	TRBJ1-2	CASSIGSLLYGYTF	TGTGCCAGTAGTATCGGCAGTTTACTCTATGGCTACACCTTC
TRBV7-3	-	-	TRBJ2-1	CASSQFGTPLNEQFF	TGTGCCAGCAGCCAATTCGGGACTCCTTTAAATGAGCAGTTCTTC
TRBV5-6	-	-	TRBJ2-7	CASSLFGFKQYF	TGTGCCAGCAGCTTATTCGGTTTTAAGCAGTACTTC
TRBV11-2	TRBD2	-	TRBJ2-3	CASSPLGFASGSTDTQYF	TGTGCCAGCAGCCCCCTCGGATTTGCTAGCGGGAGCACAGATACGCAGTATTTT
TRBV11-2	TRBD2	-	TRBJ2-2	CASSLVAGGFVYTGELFF	TGTGCCAGCAGCTTAGTAGCGGGAGGATTCGTTTACACCGGGGAGCTGTTTTTT
TRBV9	TRBD2	-	TRBJ2-3	CASSVGGRAGSDTQYF	TGTGCCAGCAGCGTAGGAGGTCGAGCGGGATCTGATACGCAGTATTTT